Following are 4 T cell receptor beta chains from one sample sequenced in a study of vaccination effects on CD4 cells after COVID-19. Their antigens are not known. With the ViraFEST assay, the study expanded antigen-specific CD4+ T cells using viral peptide pools, then sequenced them. Subsequent to a culture period of 10 to 11 days, CD4+ T cells were isolated. Vaccinated participants had no history of SARS-CoV-2 infection and tested negative for nucleocapsid antibodies. Only in-frame clones appear in the TCRdb table, and some are missing; sequencing was by immunoSEQ multiplex PCR. The data show about 63,000 clones, approximately 75% seen once. Sequenced material: CD4+ T cells from PBMCs cultured with HCoV-OC43 spike peptides, taken before COVID-19 vaccination. Documented subset: HCoV-OC43 spike overlapping peptide pool stimulation. These receptors were collected from a human donor who received a COVID-19 vaccine.

The chain combines TRBV24-1 with TRBJ2-3; weak D call: TRBD1 (5 bases). There are 18 residues in the CDR3. The V end lost 2 bases, the J end lost 2 bases, and 19 bases lay between the germline ends. Germline V gene lookup returns CDR1 KGHDR and CDR2 SFDVKD. In DNA, the CDR3 is TGTGCCACCAGTGATTCCCTTGACAGAATGGGTCACACAGATACGCAGTATTTT. It codes for CATSDSLDRMGHTDTQYF.

The V call is TRBV30, the J call TRBJ1-5; 8 nucleotides align to TRBD1. This CDR3 has 19 amino acids. CDR1 is GTSNPN, CDR2 SVGIG, per germline (reference sequence). The ends lost 0 bases at V and 6 bases at J; junction bases unmatched: 19. The CDR3 DNA sequence: TGTGCCTGGAGTGTACGGGGCAGGGGGCTGAATACGGGCGGTCAGCCCCAGCATTTT. Translating gives CAWSVRGRGLNTGGQPQHF.

This rearrangement joins TRBV18 to TRBJ1-5; D unclear. V gave up 8 bases and J gave up 1 base, with 12 bases separating them. Germline CDR1 reads KGHSH; CDR2 reads LQKENI. This CDR3 is 14 amino acids long. The DNA of the CDR3 is TGTGCCAGCGCGACGGGCGGGAGCAATCAGCCCCAGCATTTT. This sequence encodes CASATGGSNQPQHF.

This clone was counted only a few times. The rearrangement uses TRBV5-1 and TRBJ1-1; D gene unclear. The V end lost 0 bases, the J end lost 1 base, and 10 bases lay between the germline ends. Germline loops: CDR1 SGHRS, CDR2 YFSETQ. The CDR3 contains 15 residues. Written as DNA, the CDR3 is TGCGCCAGCAGCTTGGCGGTTACGACGAACACTGAAGCTTTCTTT. It encodes CASSLAVTTNTEAFF. The full variable domain, rest sourced from reference TRBV5-1 and TRBJ1-1, is KAGVTQTPRYLIKTRGQQVTLSCSPISGHRSVSWYQQTPGQGLQFLFEYFSETQRNKGNFPGRFSGRQFSNSRSEMNVSTLELGDSALYLCASSLAVTTNTEAFFGQGTRLTVV.